The 20 T cell receptor beta chains in this list originate from one sample, sequenced in a study of T cells in Graves' hyperthyroidism and ophthalmopathy. Template material for amplifying TCR beta CDR3 regions consisted of RNA transcripts. Researchers ran a first-round RT-PCR on the TCR CDR3 using the HTBI primer set. TCRdb reprocessed the multiplex PCR reads via MiXCR and lists one record per CDR3 protein. The data show some 550,000 distinct CDR3 sequences, more than 15% seen once. Material: blood. All receptors derive from a woman aged 40 to 50 with Graves' ophthalmopathy.

At least ten counts were recorded for this clonotype. V and J are TRBV7-6 and TRBJ2-1; D is undetermined. Germline CDR1 SGHVS, CDR2 FNYEAQ. The CDR3 has 14 residues. V was clipped by 4 bases and J by 8 bases, with 15 bases between them. The CDR3 bases are TGTGCCAGCAGCTCCCCGTCAAGCGCGTATGAGCAGTTCTTC. Protein: CASSSPSSAYEQFF.

This clonotype was picked up many times. The chain couples TRBV29-1 to TRBJ1-1, with no clear D. The CDR3 covers 12 residues. The V end was cut by 2 bases, the J end by 2 bases, with 6 bases between. The germline V gene has CDR1 SQVTM and CDR2 ANQGSEA. The CDR3 nucleotides are TGCAGCGTTGAACGGGGAAACACTGAAGCTTTCTTT. Protein product: CSVERGNTEAFF.

This rearrangement joins TRBV20-1 to TRBJ2-7, with 11 bases fitting TRBD2. The germline CDR1 and CDR2 sequences are DFQATT and SNEGSKA (reference sequence). The length of the CDR3 is 13 residues. V dropped 5 bases and J dropped 7; count of bases not matched to a gene: 7. The CDR3, as DNA: TGCAGTGCTCCCCGACTAGCGGGGAAGGAGCAGTACTTC. This sequence encodes CSAPRLAGKEQYF.

This rearrangement joins TRBV27 to TRBJ1-5; D perhaps matches TRBD1 (6 bases). Trimming removed 5 bases from V and 0 bases from J, with 17 bases in between. The CDR3 totals 17 residues. The germline gives CDR1 MNHEY, CDR2 SMNVEV (reference sequence). CDR3 region: CASSLRGGLNSNQPQHF. In DNA form, the CDR3 reads TGTGCCAGCAGTCTCCGGGGGGGGCTTAATAGCAATCAGCCCCAGCATTTT.

With regard to this clonotype: One base away lies a much larger clone, so this may be a sequencing read error. The chain has TRBV11-2 and TRBJ2-2, with D maybe TRBD2 (6 bases). Germline lookup yields CDR1 SGHAT and CDR2 FQNNGV. Between the trimmed V and J ends, which lost 1 base and 9 bases, there was a span of 12 bases. The CDR3 is 14 amino acids. In nucleotides, the CDR3 is TGTGCCAGCAGCTTAGTTCCGGGACTCCGGGAGCTGTTTTTT. It is translated as CASSLVPGLRELFF.

There are a few counts of this clonotype. V is TRBV3-1 and J is TRBJ2-2; D not resolved. Per the germline V gene, CDR1 is LGHDT and CDR2 is YNNKEL (reference sequence). The V end was cut by 1 base, the J end by 3 bases, with 6 bases between. This CDR3 has 14 amino acids. This chain's CDR3 is CASSQGLYTGELFF. As DNA, the CDR3 is TGTGCCAGCAGCCAAGGACTTTACACCGGGGAGCTGTTTTTT.

Only a few counts were recorded for this clonotype. This chain connects TRBV25-1 to TRBJ1-2, with no clear D. Germline assignment: CDR1 MGHDK and CDR2 SYGVNS. There are 13 residues in the CDR3. V was trimmed by 6 bases and J by 6 bases, leaving 14 bases between them. CDR3: CASREAHSNGYTF. The DNA for the CDR3 is TGTGCCAGCAGAGAAGCCCATTCCAATGGCTACACCTTC.

In this sample, this clonotype turned up a few times. The V and J genes are TRBV28 and TRBJ2-4, with 12 bases that match TRBD2. V lost 4 bases, J lost 7 bases, and 11 bases stayed unmatched. CDR3 length equals 17 residues. Germline CDR1 reads MDHEN; CDR2 reads SYDVKM. CDR3 region: CASSSVGLAGWENIQYF. CDR3 nucleotides: TGTGCCAGCAGTTCCGTCGGACTAGCGGGGTGGGAGAACATTCAGTACTTC.

In this sample, this clonotype turned up once. One end of the junction is discordant with germline, which a read error may explain. The rearrangement links TRBV20-1 to TRBJ2-5; 7 bases map to TRBD2. The CDR3 length is 16 residues. CDR1 and CDR2 (germline): DFQATT, SNEGSKA (reference sequence). In nucleotides, the CDR3 is TGCAGTGCGAGGGACCCGCGGGCATTTCGGCGGGAGATCCAGTACTTC. This sequence encodes CSARDPRAFRREIQYF.

This clonotype was counted ten times or more. The chain couples TRBV20-1 to TRBJ2-1, with a weak D call TRBD1 (7 bases). The CDR3 runs to 17 residues. V was shortened by 1 base and J by 4 bases, with 20 bases between the two germline ends. Germline V gene data show CDR1 as DFQATT and CDR2 as SNEGSKA (reference sequence). CDR3 sequence: CSARARGRGGKYNEQFF. The CDR3 region has the DNA TGCAGTGCTAGAGCGAGGGGGCGAGGAGGGAAGTACAATGAGCAGTTCTTC.

This clonotype was detected ten times or more. The CDR3 region has the DNA TGCAGTGCTAGCCCTGGAGGGGTGGGCAATTCACCCCTCCACTTT. Protein sequence: CSASPGGVGNSPLHF. The chain links TRBV20-1 to TRBJ1-6, with D possibly being TRBD1 (5 bases). The CDR3 has 15 residues. Germline-derived CDR1 and CDR2 are DFQATT and SNEGSKA (reference sequence). V lost 3 bases and J lost 7, with 16 bases in between.

In its sample, this clonotype is medium-sized (0.01 to 0.1%). The rearrangement joins TRBV6-1 to TRBJ1-5; D is perhaps TRBD1 (6 bases). V lost 2 bases and J 0 bases, leaving 17 bases between the germline ends. Germline V CDR1 and CDR2: MNHNS, SASEGT. This CDR3 spans 18 amino acids. In DNA form, the CDR3 reads TGTGCCAGCAGTGAATATGAATGGGGGGGCTATAGCAATCAGCCCCAGCATTTT. Its protein product is CASSEYEWGGYSNQPQHF.

J is TRBJ2-2 and V is TRBV25-1; D not resolved. The germline V gene encodes CDR1 MGHDK and CDR2 SYGVNS. Deletions cut 4 bases from V and 8 bases from J, with 14 bases between. CDR3 size: 14 residues. CDR3 in DNA: TGTGCCAGCAGTGGGACCCTCGTTGCAGGGGAGCTGTTTTTT. Protein sequence: CASSGTLVAGELFF.

This clonotype was detected many times. V and J are TRBV6-1 and TRBJ2-6; D may be TRBD2 (5 bases). The CDR3 covers 14 residues. Germline CDR1 reads MNHNS; CDR2 reads SASEGT. The V gene lost 7 bases and the J gene lost 4 bases, with 11 bases spanning the gap. CDR3 bases: TGTGCCAGCAATTTGGAGGCGGGGGCCAACGTCCTGACTTTC. Its protein is CASNLEAGANVLTF.

This clonotype has more than one count but fewer than ten. The chain is built from TRBV7-3 and TRBJ1-6, with no clear D. From germline, CDR1 is SGHTA and CDR2 FQGTGA. This CDR3 comprises 13 residues. Trimming left V 6 bases short and J 7 bases short, with 10 bases between. The DNA for the CDR3 is TGTGCCAGCAGTCAAATGGGCAATTCACCCCTCCACTTT. Translation gives CASSQMGNSPLHF.

The sample holds many counts of this clonotype. The rearrangement links TRBV28 to TRBJ1-5; tentative D call: TRBD1 (5 bases). The CDR3 is 16 amino acids. Per the germline V gene, CDR1 is MDHEN and CDR2 is SYDVKM. V gave up 6 bases and J gave up 4 bases, with 19 bases separating them. The CDR3 sequence is CASRDNRQTQNQPQHF. The CDR3 DNA reads as TGTGCCAGCAGAGACAACAGACAGACCCAAAATCAGCCCCAGCATTTT.

This clonotype occurred a few times. The chain employs TRBV6-1 and TRBJ1-5, with D perhaps matching TRBD1 (5 bases). The germline V gene has CDR1 MNHNS and CDR2 SASEGT. There are 13 residues in the CDR3. V was cut by 5 bases and J by 6 bases, with 11 bases left in between. The DNA for the CDR3 is TGTGCCAGCAGTAAACGACAGCCTCAGCCCCAGCATTTT. Translation gives CASSKRQPQPQHF.

This clonotype was picked up many times. This chain connects TRBV7-3 to TRBJ2-3; D may be TRBD2 (7 bases). This CDR3 spans 14 amino acids. CDR1 is SGHTA and CDR2 is FQGTGA in the germline V gene. Trimming stripped 4 bases from V and 11 bases from J, with 19 bases between. The CDR3: CASSSTGGSRRQYF. The CDR3 DNA follows: TGTGCCAGCAGCTCAACGGGGGGCTCCCGTCGGCAGTATTTT.

In its sample, this clonotype was seen many times. The chain uses TRBV11-2 and TRBJ2-1; D gene unclear. Between the trimmed V and J ends, which lost 6 bases and 5 bases, there was a span of 17 bases. The CDR3 runs 15 residues. Germline CDR1 reads SGHAT; CDR2 reads FQNNGV. The DNA of the CDR3 is TGTGCCAGCAGTCCAACTACTTTCGGACACAATGAGCAGTTCTTC. Amino acid sequence: CASSPTTFGHNEQFF.

This clonotype came up a few times. At one of its ends the junction is not consistent with the germline gene, which may arise from a read error. The chain joins TRBV9 to TRBJ1-1; D is uncertain. The germline CDR1 and CDR2 sequences are SGDLS and YYNGEE. This CDR3 contains 14 residues. The CDR3 sequence: CAGSVGGLGTEAFF. CDR3 coding DNA: TGTGCCGGCAGCGTAGGAGGGCTGGGCACTGAAGCTTTCTTT.